This T cell receptor (beta chain) was sequenced in a study of blood T cell repertoires in COVID-19. Study in general: Sites in the United States, Italy and Spain provided acute and convalescent COVID-19 samples. Sample material is recorded as cDNA or gDNA derived from T cells, B-cell-depleted T cells, or PBMCs.

Germline CDR1 MNHEY, CDR2 SVGAGI. The CDR3 sequence is 13 residues long. Trimming removed 6 bases at V and 9 bases at J, with 12 bases between. Data came from immunoSEQ multiplex PCR; TCRdb stores just in-frame clones and leaves some out. The sample shows about 170,000 clones, 80% to 85% of them seen only once. The sequenced sample consisted of peripheral blood. The genes are TRBV6-5 and TRBJ1-6; TRBD1 might be the D (5 bases). This TCR was recovered from a man in his late teens or twenties with active or convalescent COVID-19. The CDR3 sequence is CASRRGDLSPLHF. The CDR3 DNA follows: TGTGCCAGCAGAAGGGGCGATCTTTCACCCCTCCACTTT.